Shown below are 4 T cell receptor beta chains from a single sample sequenced in a study of spatial heterogeneity in lung cancer. Time point indicated: sample taken at primary tumor resection. Material for sequencing was whole RNA from tumor, nontumor lung or frozen PBMC, left unsorted. TCRdb independently ran MiXCR on the 5' RACE reads; one entry per CDR3 protein. Among tens of thousands of distinct CDR3 sequences listed, approximately 20% were seen once. The sequences come from PBMCs, collected at surgery. The receptors shown here come from a male donor with early-stage non-small cell lung cancer.

This clonotype was recorded at least ten times. The chain has TRBV19 and TRBJ1-4; D unresolved. Trimming removed 6 bases from V and 8 bases from J, with 16 bases in between. The germline V gene has CDR1 LNHDA and CDR2 SQIVND (reference sequence). This CDR3 is 14 amino acids long. CDR3 in amino acids: CASRVTGVEEKLFF. The CDR3 DNA sequence: TGTGCCAGTAGAGTGACGGGCGTTGAAGAAAAACTGTTTTTT. The full variable domain, completed using reference TRBV19 and TRBJ1-4, is DGGITQSPKYLFRKEGQNVTLSCEQNLNHDAMYWYRQDPGQGLRLIYYSQIVNDFQKGDIAEGYSVSREKKESFPLTVTSAQKNPTAFYLCASRVTGVEEKLFFGSGTQLSVL.

This clonotype has more than one count but fewer than ten. This sequence joins TRBV12-3 or TRBV12-4 and TRBJ2-3; weak D call: TRBD1 (6 bases). This CDR3 has 16 residues. V was trimmed by 4 bases and J by 4 bases, leaving 18 bases between them. The CDR3: CASSSRGGPRADTQYF. The CDR3 DNA reads TGTGCCAGCAGTTCACGTGGGGGCCCGAGGGCAGATACGCAGTATTTT.

The chain couples TRBV20-1 to TRBJ1-2; D call uncertain. The CDR3 runs to 14 residues. The germline V gene encodes CDR1 DFQATT and CDR2 SNEGSKA (reference sequence). V gave up 1 base and J gave up 0 bases, with 9 bases separating them. CDR3 residues: CSARGGTTNYGYTF. Here the CDR3 DNA reads TGCAGTGCTAGAGGGGGTACGACTAACTATGGCTACACCTTC.

This clonotype was counted a few times. The genes are TRBV15 and TRBJ2-3, with D perhaps matching TRBD1 (6 bases). Trimming removed 3 bases at V and 3 bases at J, with 13 bases between. In germline, CDR1 is LNHNV, CDR2 YYDKDF (reference sequence). This CDR3 contains 15 residues. For the CDR3, the DNA is TGTGCCACCAGCAGCAGGGGCCAAGGGACAGATACGCAGTATTTT. Amino acids: CATSSRGQGTDTQYF.